The clone carrying this T cell receptor beta chain was seen only a few times. Germline V gene data show CDR1 as SGDLS and CDR2 as YYNGEE. V was shortened by 2 bases and J by 3 bases, with 8 bases between the two germline ends. This CDR3 contains 14 residues. The data were taken from a study of OX40 agonist ivuxolimab in advanced cancers. As for the study in general: Clinicians treated patients with ivuxolimab, an agonistic anti-OX40 (CD134) antibody.

Sequencing was performed with immunoSEQ multiplex PCR; in TCRdb, only in-frame clones are kept and a portion is missing. The table includes about 96,000 clones, under 85% detected once. The TCR comes from an adult with an advanced solid tumor such as melanoma, head and neck, liver or kidney cancer. V is TRBV9 and J is TRBJ2-2; D gene ambiguous. The sequenced sample was CD4+ or CD8+ T cells sorted from blood, obtained in a trial of the OX40 agonist ivuxolimab. CDR3 DNA sequence: TGTGCCAGCAGCGTGGGCCCTCACACCGGGGAGCTGTTTTTT. Residues: CASSVGPHTGELFF.